This TCR beta chain appears in the sequencing data of a study of OX40 agonist ivuxolimab in advanced cancers. Here immunoSEQ multiplex PCR was the method, and the copy in TCRdb shows in-frame clones only, minus some. The table has some 95,000 clones, around 82% seen once. Germline V lookup: CDR1 SGDLS, CDR2 YYNGEE. Trimming at V came to 4 bases and at J to 8 bases, leaving 8 bases not matched to a gene. This CDR3 spans 15 amino acids. The chain employs TRBV9 and TRBJ2-2; 10 bases are a match to TRBD2. Sequencing used CD4+ or CD8+ T cells sorted from blood, obtained in a trial of the OX40 agonist ivuxolimab. The sequence came from an adult with an advanced solid tumor such as melanoma, head and neck, liver or kidney cancer. The CDR3 loop is CASSTRLAGGGELFF. CDR3 in DNA: TGTGCCAGCAGCACCCGACTAGCGGGTGGAGGGGAGCTGTTTTTT.